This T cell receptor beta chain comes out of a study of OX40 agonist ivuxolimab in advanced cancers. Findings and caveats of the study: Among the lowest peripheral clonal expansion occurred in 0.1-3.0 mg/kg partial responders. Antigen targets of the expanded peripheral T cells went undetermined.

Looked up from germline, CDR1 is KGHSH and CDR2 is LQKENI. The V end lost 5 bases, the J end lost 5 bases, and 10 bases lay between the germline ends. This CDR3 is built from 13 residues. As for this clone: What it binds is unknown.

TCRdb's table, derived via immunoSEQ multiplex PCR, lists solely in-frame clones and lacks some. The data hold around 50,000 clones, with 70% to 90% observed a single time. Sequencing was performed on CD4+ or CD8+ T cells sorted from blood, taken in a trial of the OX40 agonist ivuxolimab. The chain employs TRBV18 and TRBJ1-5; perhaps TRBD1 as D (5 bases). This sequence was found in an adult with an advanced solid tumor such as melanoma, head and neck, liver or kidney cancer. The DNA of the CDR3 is TGTGCCAGCTCATATCAGGGAGATCAGCCCCAGCATTTT. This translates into CASSYQGDQPQHF.